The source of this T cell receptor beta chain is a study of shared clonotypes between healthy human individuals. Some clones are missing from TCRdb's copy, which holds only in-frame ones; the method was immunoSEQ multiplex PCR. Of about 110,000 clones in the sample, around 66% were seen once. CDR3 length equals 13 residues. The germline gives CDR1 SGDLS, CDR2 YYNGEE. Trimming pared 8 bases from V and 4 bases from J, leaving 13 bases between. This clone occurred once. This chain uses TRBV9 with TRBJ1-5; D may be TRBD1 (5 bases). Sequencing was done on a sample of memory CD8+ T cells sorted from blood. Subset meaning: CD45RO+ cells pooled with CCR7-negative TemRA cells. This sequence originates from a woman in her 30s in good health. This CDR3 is CASATGPNQPQHF. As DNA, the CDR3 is TGTGCCAGTGCAACAGGACCGAATCAGCCCCAGCATTTT.